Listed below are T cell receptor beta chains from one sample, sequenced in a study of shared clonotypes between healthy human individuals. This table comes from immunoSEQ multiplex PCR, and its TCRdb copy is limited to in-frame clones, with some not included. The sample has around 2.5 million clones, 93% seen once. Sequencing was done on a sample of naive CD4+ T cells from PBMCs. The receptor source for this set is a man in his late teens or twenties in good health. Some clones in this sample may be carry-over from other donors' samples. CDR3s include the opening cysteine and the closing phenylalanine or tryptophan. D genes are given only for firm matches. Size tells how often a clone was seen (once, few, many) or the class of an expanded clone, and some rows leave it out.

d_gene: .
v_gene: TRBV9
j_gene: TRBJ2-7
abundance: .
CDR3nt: TGTGCCAGCAGCGTGGGAGACACTAGTAGGACCGAGCAGTACTTC
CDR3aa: CASSVGDTSRTEQYF

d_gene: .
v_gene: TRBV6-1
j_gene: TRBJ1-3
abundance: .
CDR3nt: TGTGCCAGCAGTGCATTGAGGACAGACTCTGGAAACACCATATATTTT
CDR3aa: CASSALRTDSGNTIYF

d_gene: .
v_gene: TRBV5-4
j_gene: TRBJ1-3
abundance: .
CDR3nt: TGTGCCAGCAGCTTAACACAGGCAAACACCATATATTTT
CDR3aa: CASSLTQANTIYF

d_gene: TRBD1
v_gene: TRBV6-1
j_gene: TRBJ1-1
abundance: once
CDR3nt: TGTGCCAGCAGTGAATCCCCCCTGAGCAGGGGGAGGAAAGCTTTCTTT
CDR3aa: CASSESPLSRGRKAFF

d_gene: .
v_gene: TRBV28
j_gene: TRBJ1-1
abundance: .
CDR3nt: TGTGCCAGCAGTTTAGAGGTGAACACTGAAGCTTTCTTT
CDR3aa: CASSLEVNTEAFF

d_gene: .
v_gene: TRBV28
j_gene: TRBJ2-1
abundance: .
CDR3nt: TGTGCCAGCACTAAGGGGGGGGCGATGTTGAATGAGCAGTTCTTC
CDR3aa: CASTKGGAMLNEQFF

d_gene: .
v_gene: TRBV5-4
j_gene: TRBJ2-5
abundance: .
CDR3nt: TGTGCCAGCAGCTTGGGCGGGGTGTACCAAGAGACCCAGTACTTC
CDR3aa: CASSLGGVYQETQYF

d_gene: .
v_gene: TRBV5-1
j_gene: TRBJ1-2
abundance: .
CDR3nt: TGCGCCAGCAGCTTGGCCACCAGGGGCTATGGCTACACCTTC
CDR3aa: CASSLATRGYGYTF

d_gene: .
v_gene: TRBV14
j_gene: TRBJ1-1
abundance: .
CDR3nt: TGTGCCAGCAGTCGACAGGCAAACACTGAAGCTTTCTTT
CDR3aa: CASSRQANTEAFF

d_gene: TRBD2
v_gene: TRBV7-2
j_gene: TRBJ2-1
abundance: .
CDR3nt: TGTGCCAGCAGCTTAATAGCCTCCGGGACTAGCCCGGCAGGCAATGAGCAGTTCTTC
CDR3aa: CASSLIASGTSPAGNEQFF

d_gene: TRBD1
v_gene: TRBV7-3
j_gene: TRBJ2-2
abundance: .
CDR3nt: TGTGCCAGCAGCTTAGGGCTCGGACAGGGGATCACCGGGGAGCTGTTTTTT
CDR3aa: CASSLGLGQGITGELFF

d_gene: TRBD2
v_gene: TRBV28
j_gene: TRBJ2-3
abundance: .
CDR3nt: TGTGCCAGCAGTTTAGCGGGAGGGCCTGTTACGCAGTATTTT
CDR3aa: CASSLAGGPVTQYF

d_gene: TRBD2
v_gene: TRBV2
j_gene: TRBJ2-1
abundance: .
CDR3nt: TGTGCCAGCAGTAACCCGGGACTAGCGCAAAACAATGAGCAGTTCTTC
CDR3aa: CASSNPGLAQNNEQFF

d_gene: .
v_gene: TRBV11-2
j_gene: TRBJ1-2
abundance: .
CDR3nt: TGTGCCAGCAGCTTAGAAGGTGCAGGGAGAAAGGATGGCTACACCTTC
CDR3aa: CASSLEGAGRKDGYTF

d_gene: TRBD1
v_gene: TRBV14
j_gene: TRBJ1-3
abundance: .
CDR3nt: TGTGCCAGCAGCCTTCGACAGGGGAGCTCTGGAAACACCATATATTTT
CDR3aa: CASSLRQGSSGNTIYF

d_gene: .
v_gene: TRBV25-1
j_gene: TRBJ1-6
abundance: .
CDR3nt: TGTGCCAGCAGTTCTAGGATCAGTGGTAATTCACCCCTCCACTTT
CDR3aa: CASSSRISGNSPLHF

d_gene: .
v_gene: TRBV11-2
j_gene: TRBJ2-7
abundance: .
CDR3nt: TGTGCCAGCAGCTTAGGGTTCGGCAGGGGACGATCCTACGAGCAGTACTTC
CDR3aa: CASSLGFGRGRSYEQYF

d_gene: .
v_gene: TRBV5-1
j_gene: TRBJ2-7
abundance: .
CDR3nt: TGCGCCAGCAGCCCGGACGGGACAAGCCCCTACGAGCAGTACTTC
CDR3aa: CASSPDGTSPYEQYF

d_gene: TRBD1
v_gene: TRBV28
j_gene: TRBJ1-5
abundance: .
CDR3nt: TGTGCCAGCAGTCCTATTGGACAGGCGTCGCATCAGCCCCAGCATTTT
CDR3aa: CASSPIGQASHQPQHF

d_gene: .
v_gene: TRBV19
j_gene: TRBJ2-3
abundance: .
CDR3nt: TGTGCCAGTAGTACCTGGGGCGGCACAGATACGCAGTATTTT
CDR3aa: CASSTWGGTDTQYF

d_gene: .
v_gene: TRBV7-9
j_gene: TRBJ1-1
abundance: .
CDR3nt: TGTGCCAGCAGCTTAGAGAAGAACACTGAAGCTTTCTTT
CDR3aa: CASSLEKNTEAFF

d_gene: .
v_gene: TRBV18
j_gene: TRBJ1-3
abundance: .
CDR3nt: TGTGCCAGCTCCCCTAACACAGATTTCTCTGGAAACACCATATATTTT
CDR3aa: CASSPNTDFSGNTIYF

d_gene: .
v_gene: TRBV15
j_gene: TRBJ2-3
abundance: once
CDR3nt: TGTGCCACCAGCAGAGATCTACAAGGGGGAGATACGCAGTATTTT
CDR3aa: CATSRDLQGGDTQYF

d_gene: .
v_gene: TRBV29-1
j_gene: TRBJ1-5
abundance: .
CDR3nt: TGCAGCGTTGAGGCAGGGCCGGGGCCCCAGCATTTT
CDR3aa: CSVEAGPGPQHF

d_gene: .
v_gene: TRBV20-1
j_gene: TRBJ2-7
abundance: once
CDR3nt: TGCAGTGCTGGGGCGGTATACGAGCAGTACTTC
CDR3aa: CSAGAVYEQYF

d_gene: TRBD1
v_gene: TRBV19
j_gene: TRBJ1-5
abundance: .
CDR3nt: TGTGCCAGTAGCCCCGGGACAGAGAATCAGCCCCAGCATTTT
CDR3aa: CASSPGTENQPQHF

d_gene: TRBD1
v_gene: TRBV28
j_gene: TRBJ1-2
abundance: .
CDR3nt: TGTGCCGTTCAAGGACAGGCAGATAACTATGGCTACACCTTC
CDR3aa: CAVQGQADNYGYTF

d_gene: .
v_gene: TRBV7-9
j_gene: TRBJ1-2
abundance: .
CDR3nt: TGTGCCAGCAGCTTGGACGGCTATGGCTACACCTTC
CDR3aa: CASSLDGYGYTF

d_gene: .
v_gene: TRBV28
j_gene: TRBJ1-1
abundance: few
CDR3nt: TGTGCCAGCAGTCCCGGTTTAGGGGCAATGGCTTTCTTT
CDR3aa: CASSPGLGAMAFF